This T cell receptor beta chain stems from a study of blood T cell repertoires in COVID-19 (TCRdb year 2020). With respect to the entire study: Samples from collaborators originated in the United States, Italy and Spain and spanned both the acute and convalescent phases of COVID-19. A de-identified subject ID, COVID-19 status, age in years and sex were almost always included in the sample metadata. Where HLA class I and class II types were available, the types were taken from metadata supplied by the sample provider, not from assay-based typing. Subjects who had been exposed to COVID-19, were actively infected with it, or had recovered from it provided the deeply sampled blood TCRbeta repertoires that made up the dataset. The prospective study material was composed of cDNA or gDNA derived from T cells, B-cell-depleted T cells, or PBMCs. The repertoires were released in a freely available public database intended as a resource for research on the immune response to SARS-CoV-2. The samples were drawn from two sources: the first 160 participants of the ongoing ImmuneRACE study, and fewer than 1,500 subjects contributed by 6 global collaborators.

In the case of this clone: What antigen it recognizes has not been identified. Base-call qualities are not available, and no considerably larger clone is one nucleotide away.

Trimming removed 6 bases from V and 7 bases from J, leaving 13 bases between the germline ends. According to the germline V gene, CDR1 reads MNHEY and CDR2 reads SVGAGI. The CDR3 spans 14 residues, from the cysteine through the phenylalanine. The read is trimmed to its CDR3 DNA, 42 bases read in frame from base 1. Beyond this particular receptor, the publication reports: The amount of clinical and demographic metadata varied by source and participant and was provided uncurated.

TCRbeta CDR3 regions were amplified from genomic DNA using the immunoSEQ Assay, a bias-controlled multiplex PCR. In the original analysis: Nucleated cell counts per sample were estimated from amplification of reference gene primers within the assay. Sequence reads were collapsed and filtered to measure the absolute abundance of every unique TCRbeta CDR3 rearrangement. For each sample, productive Simpson clonality was calculated by taking the square root of Simpson's diversity index across productive rearrangements. As stored in TCRdb, this immuneACCESS dataset retains in-frame rearrangements with V and J assigned. A fraction of the clones does not appear; measured against another copy, unresolved V genes explain less than half of the discrepancy, and the remainder lacks a known reason. V, J and clone size were drawn from that table, and D and trimming were deduced from the DNA. Within this sample are over 75,000 clones, with 89% of them counted one time only. Approximately 5.2% of the sample belongs to the ten largest clones.

Collaborating institutions collected whole blood in K2EDTA tubes following their own protocols. For TCRbeta analysis, collaborators shipped samples in one of three forms: frozen whole blood, isolated PBMCs, or DNA extracted from either of those sample types. The TCR sequence derives from a woman of 80 years or more with active COVID-19. The chain joins TRBV6-5 to TRBJ1-6; TRBD1 is a possible D gene, resting on 6 matching bases. The sample was peripheral blood. The CDR3 region reads CASRSTGGNSPLHF. Here is the DNA: TGTGCCAGCAGATCGACAGGAGGAAATTCACCCCTCCACTTT.